There are many counts of the clone carrying this TCR beta chain. Its antigen remains unknown. Regarding time point: sample taken at primary tumor resection. Unsorted whole RNA of tumor, nontumor lung or frozen PBMC was sequenced. Samples came from roughly 72 TRACERx patients with untreated early-stage lung cancer. Each TCR cDNA molecule carried a unique molecular identifier. A single record per CDR3 protein comes from TCRdb applying MiXCR to the 5' RACE reads. The sample lists tens of thousands of distinct CDR3 sequences, 5.2% seen once, with under 30% in the top ten. These data are taken from a study of spatial heterogeneity in lung cancer. In the study overall: Detection consistently captured more beta-chain sequences than alpha-chain sequences. Notes on the study in general: Circulating ubiquitous expanded tumor TCRs were observed more frequently at resection than at follow-up.

The germline V and J ends were trimmed by 3 bases and 0 bases, with 21 bases remaining between them. CDR1 is SGDLS, CDR2 YYNGEE, per germline. The CDR3 totals 18 residues. The V and J genes are TRBV9 and TRBJ1-1; D may be TRBD1 (6 bases). This sample comprised PBMCs, obtained at surgery. The clonotype originates from a female donor with early-stage non-small cell lung cancer. The DNA of the CDR3 is TGTGCCAGCAGCGCGGGCCCTCCCTCCTGGACAGTGAACACTGAAGCTTTCTTT. Amino acids: CASSAGPPSWTVNTEAFF.